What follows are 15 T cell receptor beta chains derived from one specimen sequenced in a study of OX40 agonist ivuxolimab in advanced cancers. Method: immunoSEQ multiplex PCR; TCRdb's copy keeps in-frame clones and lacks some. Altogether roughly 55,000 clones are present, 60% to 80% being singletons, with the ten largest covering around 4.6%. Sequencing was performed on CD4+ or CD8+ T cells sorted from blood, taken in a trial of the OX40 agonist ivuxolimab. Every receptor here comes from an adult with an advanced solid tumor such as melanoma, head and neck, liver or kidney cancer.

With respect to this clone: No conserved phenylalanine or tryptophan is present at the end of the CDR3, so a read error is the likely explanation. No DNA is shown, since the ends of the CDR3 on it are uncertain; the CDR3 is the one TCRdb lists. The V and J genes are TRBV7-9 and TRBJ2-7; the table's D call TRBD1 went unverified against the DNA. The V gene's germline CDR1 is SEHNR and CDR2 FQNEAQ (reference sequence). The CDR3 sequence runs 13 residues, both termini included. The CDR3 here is CASSLLTETGLIL.

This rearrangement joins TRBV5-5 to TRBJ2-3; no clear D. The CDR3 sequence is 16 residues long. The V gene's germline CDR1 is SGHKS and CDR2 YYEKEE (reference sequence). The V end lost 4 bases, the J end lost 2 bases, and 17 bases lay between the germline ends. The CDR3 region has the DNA TGTGCCAGCAGCCTAACTTTATCCATTCTCACAGATACGCAGTATTTT. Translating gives CASSLTLSILTDTQYF.

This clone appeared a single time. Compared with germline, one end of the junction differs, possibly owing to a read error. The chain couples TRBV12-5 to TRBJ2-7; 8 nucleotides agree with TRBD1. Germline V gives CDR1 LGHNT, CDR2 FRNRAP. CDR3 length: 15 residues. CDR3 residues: CASGRRDRLSYEQCF. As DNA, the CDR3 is TGTGCTAGTGGCCGACGGGACAGGTTATCCTACGAGCAGTGCTTC.

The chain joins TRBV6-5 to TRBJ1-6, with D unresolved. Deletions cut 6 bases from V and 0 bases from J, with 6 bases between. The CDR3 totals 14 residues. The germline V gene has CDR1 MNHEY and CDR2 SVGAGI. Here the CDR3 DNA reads TGTGCCAGCAGGAGGAGCTCCTATAATTCACCCCTCCACTTT. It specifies CASRRSSYNSPLHF.

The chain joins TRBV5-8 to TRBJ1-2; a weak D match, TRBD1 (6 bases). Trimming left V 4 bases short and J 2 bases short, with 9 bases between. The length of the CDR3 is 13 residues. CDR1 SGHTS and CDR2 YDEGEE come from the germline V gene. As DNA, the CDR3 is TGTGCCAGCAGCCCACAGGGAAACTATGGCTACACCTTC. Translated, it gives CASSPQGNYGYTF.

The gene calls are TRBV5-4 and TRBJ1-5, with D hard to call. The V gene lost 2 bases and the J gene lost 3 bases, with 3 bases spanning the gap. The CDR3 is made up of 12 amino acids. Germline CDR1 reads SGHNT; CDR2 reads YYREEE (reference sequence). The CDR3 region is CASSLDNQPQHF. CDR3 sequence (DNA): TGTGCCAGCAGCTTAGACAATCAGCCCCAGCATTTT. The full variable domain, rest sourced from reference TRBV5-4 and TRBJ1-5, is ETGVTQSPTHLIKTRGQQVTLRCSSQSGHNTVSWYQQALGQGPQFIFQYYREEENGRGNFPPRFSGLQFPNYSSELNVNALELDDSALYLCASSLDNQPQHFGDGTRLSIL.

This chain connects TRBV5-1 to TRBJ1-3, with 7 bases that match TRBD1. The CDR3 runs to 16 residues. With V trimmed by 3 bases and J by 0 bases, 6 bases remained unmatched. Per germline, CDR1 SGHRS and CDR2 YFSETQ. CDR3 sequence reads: CASSSGQSGSGNTIYF. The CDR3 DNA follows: TGCGCCAGCAGCTCGGGACAGTCAGGCTCTGGAAACACCATATATTTT.

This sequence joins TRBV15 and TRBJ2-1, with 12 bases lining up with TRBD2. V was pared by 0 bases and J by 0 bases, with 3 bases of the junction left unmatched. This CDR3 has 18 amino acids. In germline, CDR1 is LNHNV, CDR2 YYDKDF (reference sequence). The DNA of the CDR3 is TGTGCCACCAGCAGAGACGGACTAGCGGGGCTCTCCTACAATGAGCAGTTCTTC. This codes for CATSRDGLAGLSYNEQFF.

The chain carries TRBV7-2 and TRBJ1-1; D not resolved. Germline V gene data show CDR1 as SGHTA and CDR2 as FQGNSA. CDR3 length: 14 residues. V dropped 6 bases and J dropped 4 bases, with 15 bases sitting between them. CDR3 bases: TGTGCCAGCAGTTCCGGACCGGGAGGCACTGAAGCTTTCTTT. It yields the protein CASSSGPGGTEAFF.

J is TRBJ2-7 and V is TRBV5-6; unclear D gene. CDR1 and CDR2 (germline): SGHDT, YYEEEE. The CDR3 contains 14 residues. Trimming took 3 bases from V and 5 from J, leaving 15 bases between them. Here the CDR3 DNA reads TGTGCCAGCAGCTCTGGGATGGGCTTGGACGAGCAGTACTTC. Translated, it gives CASSSGMGLDEQYF. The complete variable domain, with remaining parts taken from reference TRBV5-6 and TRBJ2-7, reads DAGVTQSPTHLIKTRGQQVTLRCSPKSGHDTVSWYQQALGQGPQFIFQYYEEEERQRGNFPDRFSGHQFPNYSSELNVNALLLGDSALYLCASSSGMGLDEQYFGPGTRLTVT.

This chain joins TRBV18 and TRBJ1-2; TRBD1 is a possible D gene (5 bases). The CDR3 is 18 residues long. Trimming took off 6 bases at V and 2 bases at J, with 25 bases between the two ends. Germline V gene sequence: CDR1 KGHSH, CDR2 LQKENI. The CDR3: CASSSQLPRRDGNYGYTF. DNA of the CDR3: TGTGCCAGCTCCTCCCAACTCCCGCGACGGGACGGGAACTATGGCTACACCTTC.

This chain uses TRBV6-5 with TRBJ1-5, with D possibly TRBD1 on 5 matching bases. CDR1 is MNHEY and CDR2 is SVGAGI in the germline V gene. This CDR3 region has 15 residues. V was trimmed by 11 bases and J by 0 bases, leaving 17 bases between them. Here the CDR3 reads CACGGGPNSNQPQHF. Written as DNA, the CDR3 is TGTGCCTGTGGGGGAGGACCAAATAGCAATCAGCCCCAGCATTTT.

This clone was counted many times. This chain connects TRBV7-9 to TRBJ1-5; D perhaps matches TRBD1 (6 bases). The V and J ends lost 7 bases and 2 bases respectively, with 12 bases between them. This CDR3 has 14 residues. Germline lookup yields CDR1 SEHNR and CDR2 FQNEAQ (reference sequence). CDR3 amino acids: CASIPRGGNQPQHF. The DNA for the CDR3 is TGTGCCAGCATCCCTAGGGGGGGCAATCAGCCCCAGCATTTT.

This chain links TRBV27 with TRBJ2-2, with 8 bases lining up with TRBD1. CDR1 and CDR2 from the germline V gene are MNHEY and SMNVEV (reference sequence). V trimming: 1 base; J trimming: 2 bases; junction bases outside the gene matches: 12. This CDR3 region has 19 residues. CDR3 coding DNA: TGTGCCAGCAGTTTATGGGGGACAGGTTCATTGTACAACACCGGGGAGCTGTTTTTT. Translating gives CASSLWGTGSLYNTGELFF.

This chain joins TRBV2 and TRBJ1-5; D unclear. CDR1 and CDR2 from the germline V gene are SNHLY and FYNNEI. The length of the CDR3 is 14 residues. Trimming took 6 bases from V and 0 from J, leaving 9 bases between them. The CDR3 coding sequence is TGTGCCAGCAGGAGTGGCATTAGCAATCAGCCCCAGCATTTT. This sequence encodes CASRSGISNQPQHF.